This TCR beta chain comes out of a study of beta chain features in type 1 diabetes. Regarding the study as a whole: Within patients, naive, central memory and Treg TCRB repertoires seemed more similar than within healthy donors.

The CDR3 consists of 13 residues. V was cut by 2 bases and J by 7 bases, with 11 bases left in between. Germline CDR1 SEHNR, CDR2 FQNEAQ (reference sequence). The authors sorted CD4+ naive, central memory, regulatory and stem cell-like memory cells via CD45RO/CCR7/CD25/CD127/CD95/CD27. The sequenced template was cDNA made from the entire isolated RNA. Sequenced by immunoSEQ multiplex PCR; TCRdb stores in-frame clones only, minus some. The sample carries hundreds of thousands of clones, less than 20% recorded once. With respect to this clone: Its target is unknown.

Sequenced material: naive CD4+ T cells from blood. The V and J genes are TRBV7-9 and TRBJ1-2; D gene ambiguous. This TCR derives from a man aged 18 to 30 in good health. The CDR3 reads CASSLWGDLGYTF. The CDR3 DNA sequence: TGTGCCAGCAGCTTATGGGGTGATCTTGGCTACACCTTC.